A selection of T cell receptor beta chains follows, all from one sample in a study of blood T cell repertoires in COVID-19. Assay used: immunoSEQ multiplex PCR; TCRdb lists only in-frame clones, some missing. The sample has some 200,000 clones; approximately 86% are singletons. Sequences were obtained from PBMCs or T cells enriched from blood (not recorded which). Receptors originate from a woman aged 60-75 years with acute COVID-19. Each CDR3 is given with its conserved first and last residue. D genes are given only for firm matches. The size field is filled for only some rows; it gives once, few, many or a size class.

abundance	d_gene	v_gene	j_gene	CDR3aa	CDR3nt
once	-	TRBV19	TRBJ2-6	CASSIGGSRLSGANVLTF	TGTGCCAGTAGTATAGGGGGCAGCCGACTCTCTGGGGCCAACGTCCTGACTTTC
-	TRBD2	TRBV9	TRBJ2-1	CASSVTNRLADYNEQFF	TGTGCCAGCAGCGTAACAAACCGACTAGCGGACTACAATGAGCAGTTCTTC
-	TRBD1	TRBV19	TRBJ1-5	CASSRGTGNQPQHF	TGTGCCAGTAGTAGGGGGACAGGGAATCAGCCCCAGCATTTT
-	TRBD1	TRBV19	TRBJ1-1	CASSSTGGKSEAFF	TGTGCCAGTAGTTCCACAGGGGGCAAGTCTGAAGCTTTCTTT
-	-	TRBV5-1	TRBJ1-6	CASRLLRKAQPSRNSPLHF	TGCGCCAGCAGACTGTTAAGAAAGGCCCAACCGTCTAGGAATTCACCCCTCCACTTT
-	TRBD1	TRBV19	TRBJ1-2	CASRAGQYYGYTF	TGTGCCAGTAGGGCGGGACAGTACTATGGCTACACCTTC
-	-	TRBV9	TRBJ1-1	CASSAKRGQNTEAFF	TGTGCCAGCAGCGCTAAAAGGGGACAGAACACTGAAGCTTTCTTT
-	-	TRBV23-1	TRBJ2-1	CASRCPGEVRSYNEQFF	TGCGCCAGCAGATGCCCCGGGGAAGTGAGGTCCTACAATGAGCAGTTCTTC
-	TRBD1	TRBV19	TRBJ1-1	CASSTSSGQGGTEAFF	TGTGCCAGTAGTACCTCCTCCGGACAGGGTGGGACTGAAGCTTTCTTT
-	-	TRBV5-1	TRBJ2-1	CASSLLGPYNEQFF	TGCGCCAGCAGCTTACTAGGCCCCTACAATGAGCAGTTCTTC
-	-	TRBV4-1	TRBJ1-3	CASSPTGGNTIYF	TGCGCCAGCAGCCCTACTGGTGGAAACACCATATATTTT
-	-	TRBV9	TRBJ1-3	CASSVFQGSGNTIYF	TGTGCCAGCAGCGTATTCCAGGGGTCTGGAAACACCATATATTTT
-	TRBD1	TRBV10-3	TRBJ1-4	CAISESGTGNEKLFF	TGTGCCATCAGTGAGTCCGGGACAGGGAATGAAAAACTGTTTTTT
-	TRBD1	TRBV4-3	TRBJ2-2	CASSQDHQGATGLFF	TGCGCCAGCAGCCAAGATCATCAGGGGGCGACGGGGCTGTTTTTT
-	-	TRBV12-3/TRBV12-4	TRBJ2-2	CASLSQTGELFF	TGTGCCAGCCTCAGTCAAACCGGGGAGCTGTTTTTT
-	TRBD2	TRBV7-2	TRBJ2-3	CASSLTSGGTGTQYF	TGTGCCAGCAGCTTAACTAGCGGGGGTACCGGTACGCAGTATTTT
once	TRBD2	TRBV6-2/TRBV6-3	TRBJ2-1	CASSYPSGTTYNEQFF	TGTGCCAGCAGTTACCCATCCGGGACTACCTACAATGAGCAGTTCTTC
-	TRBD2	TRBV5-1	TRBJ2-5	CASSSGTSVETQYF	TGCGCCAGCAGCTCAGGGACTAGCGTGGAGACCCAGTACTTC
-	-	TRBV5-4	TRBJ2-1	CASSPTVLSSYNEQFF	TGTGCCAGCAGCCCCACTGTACTAAGCTCCTACAATGAGCAGTTCTTC
-	TRBD1	TRBV27	TRBJ1-1	CASSRQGRSTEAFF	TGTGCCAGCAGCAGACAGGGGAGGAGCACTGAAGCTTTCTTT
-	-	TRBV4-3	TRBJ2-3	CASSQGQSTDTQYF	TGCGCCAGCAGCCAAGGGCAGAGCACAGATACGCAGTATTTT
-	-	TRBV29-1	TRBJ2-7	CSVWASSYEQYF	TGCAGCGTTTGGGCCAGCTCCTACGAGCAGTACTTC
-	-	TRBV9	TRBJ1-5	CAREDGDGDQPQHF	TGTGCCAGAGAGGACGGGGATGGGGATCAGCCCCAGCATTTT
-	TRBD1	TRBV5-1	TRBJ2-7	CASSLAGGDEQYF	TGCGCCAGCAGTTTGGCAGGGGGTGACGAGCAGTACTTC
-	-	TRBV13	TRBJ1-2	CASSIYRDTGGGYTF	TGTGCCAGCAGCATATACCGGGACACTGGGGGTGGCTACACCTTC
-	TRBD1	TRBV4-1	TRBJ2-1	CASTPGQGSYNEQFF	TGCGCCAGCACCCCGGGACAGGGCTCCTACAATGAGCAGTTCTTC
-	TRBD2	TRBV19	TRBJ2-1	CASSIVGGLAGADNEQFF	TGTGCCAGTAGTATAGTAGGGGGACTAGCGGGAGCAGACAATGAGCAGTTCTTC
once	TRBD2	TRBV7-2	TRBJ2-1	CASSKTSGTYNEQFF	TGTGCCAGCAGTAAGACTAGCGGGACCTACAATGAGCAGTTCTTC
few	-	TRBV19	TRBJ1-3	CASSIEEGWGGNTIYF	TGTGCCAGTAGTATAGAGGAGGGGTGGGGTGGAAACACCATATATTTT
once	TRBD1	TRBV28	TRBJ1-1	CASRSTGGYTEAFF	TGTGCCAGCAGGAGTACAGGGGGATACACTGAAGCTTTCTTT
-	-	TRBV11-3	TRBJ1-5	CASSFTGFYSNQPQHF	TGTGCCAGCAGCTTTACAGGTTTCTATAGCAATCAGCCCCAGCATTTT
-	-	TRBV3-1/TRBV3-2	TRBJ1-2	CASSQDGGYGGYTF	TGTGCCAGCAGCCAAGACGGGGGGTACGGTGGCTACACCTTC
-	TRBD1	TRBV3-1/TRBV3-2	TRBJ1-6	CASSPDRGNSPLHF	TGTGCCAGCAGCCCTGACAGGGGCAATTCACCCCTCCACTTT
-	-	TRBV11-2	TRBJ2-1	CASSLGQNNEQFF	TGTGCCAGCAGCTTAGGACAGAACAATGAGCAGTTCTTC
-	-	TRBV29-1	TRBJ1-2	CSVVGGGEFFYGYTF	TGCAGCGTTGTTGGTGGGGGGGAGTTTTTCTATGGCTACACCTTC
-	TRBD2	TRBV3-1/TRBV3-2	TRBJ2-7	CASSDSPGLAYEQYF	TGTGCCAGCAGCGACTCCCCGGGACTAGCTTACGAGCAGTACTTC
-	TRBD1	TRBV23-1	TRBJ1-2	CASSPSTGLEYGYTF	TGCGCCAGCAGTCCATCGACAGGGTTGGAATATGGCTACACCTTC
-	TRBD1	TRBV18	TRBJ1-2	CASSPGQDLDGYTF	TGTGCCAGCTCTCCAGGACAGGACTTAGATGGCTACACCTTC
-	-	TRBV7-8	TRBJ1-1	CASSSENPEAFF	TGTGCCAGCAGCTCAGAAAACCCCGAAGCTTTCTTT
once	-	TRBV6-6	TRBJ2-3	CASRGLITDTQYF	TGTGCCAGCAGGGGCCTAATCACAGATACGCAGTATTTT
-	TRBD2	TRBV7-9	TRBJ2-1	CASSLVDPWASGSYNEQFF	TGTGCCAGCAGCTTAGTGGACCCTTGGGCTAGCGGGAGTTACAATGAGCAGTTCTTC
many	TRBD2	TRBV2	TRBJ2-5	CASPASGLSRNGETQYF	TGTGCCTCTCCAGCTAGCGGGCTAAGTCGAAATGGGGAGACCCAGTACTTC
-	-	TRBV12-3/TRBV12-4	TRBJ2-7	CASRGTALDEQYF	TGTGCCAGCAGAGGGACTGCGCTCGACGAGCAGTACTTC
few	TRBD2	TRBV3-1/TRBV3-2	TRBJ2-7	CASSQGSSGRMGEQYF	TGTGCCAGCAGCCAAGGAAGTAGCGGGAGGATGGGCGAGCAGTACTTC
-	-	TRBV5-8	TRBJ1-5	CASSLGPAGGQPQHF	TGTGCCAGCAGCTTGGGCCCCGCCGGGGGTCAGCCCCAGCATTTT
-	-	TRBV6-1	TRBJ1-5	CASSDQIQVGNQPQHF	TGTGCCAGCAGTGATCAAATACAGGTTGGCAATCAGCCCCAGCATTTT
-	-	TRBV7-7	TRBJ2-3	CASSLVQTDTQYF	TGTGCCAGCAGCTTAGTCCAAACAGATACGCAGTATTTT
-	-	TRBV12-3/TRBV12-4	TRBJ2-1	CASSLTRNEQFF	TGTGCCAGCAGTTTAACCAGGAATGAGCAGTTCTTC
-	-	TRBV7-2	TRBJ2-4	CASSLGRNIQYF	TGTGCCAGCAGCCTTGGGAGAAACATTCAGTACTTC
-	-	TRBV21-1	TRBJ2-4	CASSKGDRENIQYF	TGTGCCAGCAGCAAAGGGGACAGAGAAAACATTCAGTACTTC
-	TRBD2	TRBV6-6	TRBJ2-1	CASRVSGNDNEQFF	TGTGCCAGCCGGGTTAGCGGGAATGACAATGAGCAGTTCTTC
-	-	TRBV2	TRBJ2-4	CASSEAESRGHQYF	TGTGCCAGCAGTGAAGCAGAGTCCCGGGGTCATCAGTACTTC
-	-	TRBV9	TRBJ2-1	CASTVSGTGNNEQFF	TGTGCCAGCACCGTTTCAGGGACTGGTAACAATGAGCAGTTCTTC
-	-	TRBV30	TRBJ1-2	CAWSLTGWAVGYTF	TGTGCCTGGAGTTTAACAGGGTGGGCGGTTGGCTACACCTTC
-	TRBD2	TRBV2	TRBJ2-5	CATAREGQETQYF	TGTGCCACCGCCCGGGAGGGGCAAGAGACCCAGTACTTC
-	-	TRBV30	TRBJ2-5	CAWSRRLLQETQYF	TGTGCCTGGAGTAGGAGACTACTTCAAGAGACCCAGTACTTC
-	TRBD1	TRBV2	TRBJ1-4	CASRDRATNEKLFF	TGTGCCAGCAGGGACAGGGCCACTAATGAAAAACTGTTTTTT